These 32 T cell receptor beta chains came from one sample sequenced in a study of cytomegalovirus exposure and HLA in healthy donors. The study ran its PCR with 60 Vbeta and 13 Jbeta primers. Some clones are missing from TCRdb's copy, which holds only in-frame ones; the method was immunoSEQ multiplex PCR. In the table there are roughly 150,000 clones, about four fifths of which are singletons. Sequencing was performed on PBMCs. Receptors were obtained from a girl aged 10-17 years in good health and CMV-seropositive.

The gene calls are TRBV4-3 and TRBJ1-1; D is perhaps TRBD1 (5 bases). The CDR3 is 14 residues long. Germline CDR1 reads LGHNA; CDR2 reads YSLEER. The germline V and J ends were trimmed by 4 bases and 8 bases, with 17 bases remaining between them. CDR3 sequence: CASSLEDLRGEAFF. For the CDR3, the DNA is TGCGCCAGCAGCCTTGAGGACCTCCGGGGGGAAGCTTTCTTT.

The V and J genes are TRBV18 and TRBJ2-3; no definite D call. V was pared by 3 bases and J by 0 bases, with 10 bases between. Germline CDR1 reads KGHSH; CDR2 reads LQKENI. This CDR3 comprises 15 residues. As DNA, the CDR3 is TGTGCCAGCTCACCCGTAGCCCCTAGCACAGATACGCAGTATTTT. Amino acid sequence: CASSPVAPSTDTQYF.

The genes are TRBV7-8 and TRBJ1-5; 7 bases are a match to TRBD1. This CDR3 is built from 15 residues. The junction had 11 bases not matched to a gene; V was cut back by 1 base and J by 11 bases. Germline V gene lookup returns CDR1 SGHVS and CDR2 FQNEAQ. The CDR3 coding sequence is TGTGCCAGCAGCTTAGAAGAGGGGGCACTAGGGGCCCAGCATTTT. Amino acid sequence: CASSLEEGALGAQHF.

This clone was observed a single time. V usage is TRBV2 and J usage is TRBJ2-5; 8 bases align to TRBD2. The CDR3 has 15 amino acids. From germline, CDR1 is SNHLY and CDR2 FYNNEI. J was trimmed by 5 bases and V by 7 bases; bases with no gene match: 12. The DNA of the CDR3 is TGTGCCAGCACTTTACAGCGGGAGTGGGGGGAGACCCAGTACTTC. Encoded protein: CASTLQREWGETQYF. Full variable domain (rest looked up from reference TRBV2 and TRBJ2-5): EPEVTQTPSHQVTQMGQEVILRCVPISNHLYFYWYRQILGQKVEFLVSFYNNEISEKSEIFDDQFSVERPDGSNFTLKIRSTKLEDSAMYFCASTLQREWGETQYFGPGTRLLVL.

The V call is TRBV7-8, the J call TRBJ2-7; D might be TRBD2 (5 bases). The CDR3 is 16 residues long. Germline V gene data show CDR1 as SGHVS and CDR2 as FQNEAQ. V lost 5 bases and J 1 base, leaving 18 bases between the germline ends. The CDR3 nucleotides are TGTGCCAGCAGCGCTAGCTACGGCCAAAGTTCCTACGAGCAGTACTTC. It translates to CASSASYGQSSYEQYF.

This clone was counted only a few times. The chain couples TRBV11-2 to TRBJ1-2, with D perhaps TRBD1 (6 bases). CDR1 and CDR2 from the germline V gene are SGHAT and FQNNGV. The CDR3 extends over 16 amino acids. The V end was cut by 4 bases, the J end by 5 bases, with 20 bases between. CDR3 residues: CASSYRDRRGGYGYTF. CDR3 DNA: TGTGCCAGCAGCTACCGGGACCGGAGGGGGGGATATGGCTACACCTTC.

Comments on this clone: In the same sample, other DNA sequences code for this CDR3. V is TRBV11-2 and J is TRBJ2-7; 10 positions agree with TRBD1. Looked up from germline, CDR1 is SGHAT and CDR2 is FQNNGV. With V trimmed by 5 bases and J by 1 base, 2 bases remained unmatched. There are 14 residues in the CDR3. Here the CDR3 reads CASSRGQGSYEQYF. CDR3 in DNA: TGTGCCAGCAGCCGGGGACAGGGGTCCTACGAGCAGTACTTC.

This clone was detected once. This sequence joins TRBV29-1 and TRBJ2-5; 9 nucleotides line up with TRBD2. The last part of the DNA fits TRBJ2-7 better; the J call may be wrong. Germline V gene data show CDR1 as SQVTM and CDR2 as ANQGSEA. The CDR3 is 15 residues long. CDR3 residues: CSVANLAGYSYEQYF. The CDR3, as DNA: TGCAGCGTCGCGAACCTAGCGGGGTATTCCTACGAGCAGTACTTC.

This clone showed up just once. This chain links TRBV6-5 with TRBJ1-1; 7 bases fit TRBD1. The germline CDR1 and CDR2 sequences are MNHEY and SVGAGI. The CDR3 extends over 15 amino acids. Trimming at V came to 4 bases and at J to 4 bases, leaving 9 bases not matched to a gene. CDR3 protein: CASSSYRGGTTEAFF. The CDR3 nucleotides are TGTGCCAGCAGTTCATACAGGGGCGGGACCACTGAAGCTTTCTTT.

V usage is TRBV1 and J usage is TRBJ2-1; whether TRBD1, the table's D call, matches the DNA was not checked. TRBV1 is described as a pseudogene. The CDR3 extends over 19 amino acids. The DNA of the CDR3 is TGCACCAGCAGCCAAGTCCGGGACAGGATGTGTCCTCCCCACAATGAGCAGTTCTTC. It is translated as CTSSQVRDRMCPPHNEQFF.

The CDR3 sequence is CSVEGGGDLLYEQYF. Here the CDR3 DNA reads TGCAGCGTTGAAGGGGGCGGGGACCTTCTATACGAGCAGTACTTC. The V and J genes are TRBV29-1 and TRBJ2-7; TRBD2 is a possible D gene (6 bases). Germline CDR1 SQVTM, CDR2 ANQGSEA. The CDR3 extends over 15 amino acids. Trimming stripped 1 base from V and 4 bases from J, with 17 bases between.

Only a few counts were recorded for this clone. The gene calls are TRBV5-1 and TRBJ2-3, with D maybe TRBD1 (5 bases). The CDR3 has 16 amino acids. CDR1 and CDR2 (germline): SGHRS, YFSETQ. V was shortened by 2 bases and J by 3 bases, with 16 bases between the two germline ends. CDR3 residues: CASSFVEGAWTDTQYF. The CDR3 DNA reads TGCGCCAGCAGCTTTGTGGAAGGGGCATGGACAGATACGCAGTATTTT.

The J gene is TRBJ2-1, the V gene TRBV25-1; the match to TRBD2 covers 12 bases. Germline CDR1 is MGHDK and CDR2 is SYGVNS. There are 15 residues in the CDR3. V dropped 5 bases and J dropped 10; count of bases not matched to a gene: 9. The CDR3 nucleotides are TGTGCCAGCAGTACCCCGACTAGCGGGAGTGGCGAGCAGTTCTTC. Encoded protein: CASSTPTSGSGEQFF. Drawing the rest from reference TRBV25-1 and TRBJ2-1, the complete variable domain is EADIYQTPRYLVIGTGKKITLECSQTMGHDKMYWYQQDPGMELHLIHYSYGVNSTEKGDLSSESTVSRIRTEHFPLTLESARPSHTSQYLCASSTPTSGSGEQFFGPGTRLTVL.

This clone was counted only a few times. The CDR3 protein is CASSPSWLRKQYF. The DNA of the CDR3 is TGTGCCAGCAGCCCTTCCTGGCTTCGTAAGCAGTACTTC. The rearrangement links TRBV9 to TRBJ2-7, with unresolved D. V lost 4 bases and J 8 bases, leaving 16 bases between the germline ends. The V gene's germline CDR1 is SGDLS and CDR2 YYNGEE. This CDR3 region has 13 residues.

The chain combines TRBV5-5 with TRBJ1-2; the D gene is possibly TRBD1 (6 bases). Trimming cost V 0 bases and J 5 bases, with 17 bases left between them. Germline loops: CDR1 SGHKS, CDR2 YYEKEE (reference sequence). The CDR3 consists of 16 residues. The CDR3 bases are TGTGCCAGCAGCTTGGCTGGGGCAGGGGTGGGATATGGCTACACCTTC. Translated, it gives CASSLAGAGVGYGYTF.

V gene TRBV5-4 combines with J gene TRBJ1-2, with a possible D match to TRBD1 (6 bases). The CDR3 loop spans 14 amino acids. Trimming cost V 4 bases and J 8 bases, with 18 bases left between them. Germline-derived CDR1 and CDR2 are SGHNT and YYREEE (reference sequence). The CDR3, as DNA: TGTGCCAGCAGCCTTAACTACAGGGAAGGAGGCTACACCTTC. It yields the protein CASSLNYREGGYTF.

This chain links TRBV11-2 with TRBJ2-1; 10 nucleotides line up with TRBD2. Germline V lookup: CDR1 SGHAT, CDR2 FQNNGV. Trimming cost V 2 bases and J 5 bases; bases outside gene matches: 3. The CDR3 totals 15 residues. The CDR3 is CASSLLAGAHNEQFF. In DNA, the CDR3 is TGTGCCAGCAGCTTACTAGCGGGAGCTCACAATGAGCAGTTCTTC.

The V call is TRBV7-3, the J call TRBJ2-1; 8 bases map to TRBD2. Trimming cost V 5 bases and J 2 bases; bases outside gene matches: 5. In germline, CDR1 is SGHTA, CDR2 FQGTGA. The CDR3 is 15 residues long. CDR3 residues: CASSLEGLAYNEQFF. CDR3 bases: TGTGCCAGCAGCCTTGAGGGACTAGCCTACAATGAGCAGTTCTTC.

Worth noting for this clone: The junction departs from germline at one end; a sequencing error may be responsible. The CDR3 region is CASSLMAAAEAFF. The CDR3 DNA reads as TGTGCCAGCAGTTTAATGGCGGCGGCTGAAGCTTTCTTT. V is TRBV7-3 and J is TRBJ1-1; no firm D call. This CDR3 has 13 amino acids. Germline V CDR1 and CDR2: SGHTA, FQGTGA.

As to this clone: Other DNA sequences of this sample code for an identical CDR3. The V gene is TRBV9, the J gene TRBJ2-1; 14 bases map to TRBD2. This CDR3 contains 16 residues. Germline loops: CDR1 SGDLS, CDR2 YYNGEE. V lost 4 bases, J lost 4 bases, and 4 bases stayed unmatched. CDR3 DNA sequence: TGTGCCAGCAGCCCCCGACTAGCGGGAGGGTACAATGAGCAGTTCTTC. Its protein product is CASSPRLAGGYNEQFF. The whole variable domain, filled in from reference TRBV9 and TRBJ2-1, reads DSGVTQTPKHLITATGQRVTLRCSPRSGDLSVYWYQQSLDQGLQFLIQYYNGEERAKGNILERFSAQQFPDLHSELNLSSLELGDSALYFCASSPRLAGGYNEQFFGPGTRLTVL.

The V and J genes are TRBV6-6 and TRBJ1-1; TRBD1 matches at 7 bases. The trim removed 5 bases at V and 5 bases at J, leaving 14 bases unmatched. The germline gives CDR1 MNHNY, CDR2 SVGAGI (reference sequence). This CDR3 spans 16 amino acids. The CDR3 sequence: CASSRQKQGSWTEAFF. In DNA form, the CDR3 reads TGTGCCAGCAGTCGACAGAAACAGGGGTCCTGGACTGAAGCTTTCTTT.

This clone was seen only a few times. The chain's CDR3 is CASSLGAANEKLFF. The CDR3 bases are TGCGCCAGCAGCTTGGGGGCCGCCAATGAAAAACTGTTTTTT. This chain uses TRBV5-1 with TRBJ1-4, with D unclear. Trimming cost V 0 bases and J 5 bases, with 8 bases left between them. The CDR3 runs to 14 residues. CDR1 is SGHRS, CDR2 YFSETQ, per germline.

The chain employs TRBV28 and TRBJ2-2; D perhaps matches TRBD1 (5 bases). Per the germline V gene, CDR1 is MDHEN and CDR2 is SYDVKM. This CDR3 has 14 residues. Trimming stripped 2 bases from V and 7 bases from J, with 11 bases between. CDR3: CASSLVRARGELFF. The CDR3 nucleotides are TGTGCCAGCAGTTTAGTCAGGGCGCGCGGGGAGCTGTTTTTT. The variable domain in full, completed from reference TRBV28 and TRBJ2-2, reads DVKVTQSSRYLVKRTGEKVFLECVQDMDHENMFWYRQDPGLGLRLIYFSYDVKMKEKGDIPEGYSVSREKKERFSLILESASTNQTSMYLCASSLVRARGELFFGEGSRLTVL.

This clone has just one count. The chain uses TRBV7-9 and TRBJ1-1; no clear D. The germline V gene encodes CDR1 SEHNR and CDR2 FQNEAQ (reference sequence). The V and J ends lost 5 bases and 4 bases respectively, with 14 bases between them. CDR3 size: 14 residues. The CDR3 loop reads CASSLLGELTEAFF. The DNA of the CDR3 is TGTGCCAGCAGCCTGCTCGGGGAACTCACTGAAGCTTTCTTT.

V gene TRBV7-8 combines with J gene TRBJ2-7; 7 bases map to TRBD2. Germline CDR1 SGHVS, CDR2 FQNEAQ. V lost 3 bases to trimming and J lost 2 bases; unmatched junction nucleotides: 7. CDR3 length: 15 residues. The CDR3 DNA follows: TGTGCCAGCAGCTTGGCTCTAGCGGTTCCCTACGAGCAGTACTTC. Translating gives CASSLALAVPYEQYF.

The J gene is TRBJ2-3, the V gene TRBV11-3; no clear D. Deletions cut 2 bases from V and 7 bases from J, with 13 bases between. CDR3 size: 14 residues. Germline values: CDR1 SGHNT, CDR2 YENEEA. The chain's CDR3 is CASSLSSPPNTQYF. The CDR3 DNA reads TGTGCCAGCAGCTTAAGTAGCCCTCCCAATACGCAGTATTTT.

This clone was detected once. V is TRBV11-2 and J is TRBJ2-7; TRBD1 matches at 7 bases. Germline V gene lookup returns CDR1 SGHAT and CDR2 FQNNGV. Trimming cost V 3 bases and J 3 bases; bases outside gene matches: 5. The CDR3 has 14 amino acids. The CDR3, as DNA: TGTGCCAGCAGCTTGAACAGGGGCTACTACGAGCAGTACTTC. Amino acid sequence: CASSLNRGYYEQYF.

This rearrangement joins TRBV6-5 to TRBJ2-7; D not resolved. V was shortened by 6 bases and J by 4 bases, with 13 bases between the two germline ends. The CDR3 runs to 13 residues. The V gene's germline CDR1 is MNHEY and CDR2 SVGAGI. Here the CDR3 DNA reads TGTGCCAGCAGAAACGAGGCCCGTTACGAGCAGTACTTC. This sequence encodes CASRNEARYEQYF.

This clone was seen a few times. The V call is TRBV4-2, the J call TRBJ2-1, with a possible D match to TRBD1 (5 bases). V was clipped by 0 bases and J by 3 bases, with 12 bases between them. CDR1 is LGHNA, CDR2 YNFKEQ, per germline. There are 16 residues in the CDR3. This CDR3 reads CASSQEPTDSYNEQFF. Here the CDR3 DNA reads TGTGCCAGCAGCCAAGAACCCACCGACAGCTACAATGAGCAGTTCTTC.

This clone came up a few times. The rearrangement uses TRBV5-1 and TRBJ1-2; D possibly corresponds to TRBD1 (5 bases). CDR1 SGHRS and CDR2 YFSETQ come from the germline V gene. This CDR3 has 14 residues. V was cut by 4 bases and J by 0 bases, with 10 bases left in between. The CDR3 loop reads CASSPDTTNYGYTF. The CDR3 region has the DNA TGCGCCAGCAGCCCGGACACCACTAACTATGGCTACACCTTC.

This clone has a handful of counts. The chain has TRBV27 and TRBJ2-7; 7 nucleotides match TRBD1. The V segment lost 6 bases and the J segment 5 bases; nucleotides outside the gene matches: 7. Germline lookup yields CDR1 MNHEY and CDR2 SMNVEV (reference sequence). CDR3 length equals 13 residues. CDR3 nucleotides: TGTGCCAGCAGGACCCGACAGGGTGACGAGCAGTACTTC. Its translation is CASRTRQGDEQYF.

V is TRBV29-1 and J is TRBJ2-5; D unclear. This CDR3 region has 14 residues. V lost 4 bases and J lost 4, with 16 bases in between. Germline-derived CDR1 and CDR2 are SQVTM and ANQGSEA. The CDR3 region is CSVVESHRPETQYF. DNA of the CDR3: TGCAGCGTTGTGGAGAGCCACCGGCCAGAGACCCAGTACTTC.